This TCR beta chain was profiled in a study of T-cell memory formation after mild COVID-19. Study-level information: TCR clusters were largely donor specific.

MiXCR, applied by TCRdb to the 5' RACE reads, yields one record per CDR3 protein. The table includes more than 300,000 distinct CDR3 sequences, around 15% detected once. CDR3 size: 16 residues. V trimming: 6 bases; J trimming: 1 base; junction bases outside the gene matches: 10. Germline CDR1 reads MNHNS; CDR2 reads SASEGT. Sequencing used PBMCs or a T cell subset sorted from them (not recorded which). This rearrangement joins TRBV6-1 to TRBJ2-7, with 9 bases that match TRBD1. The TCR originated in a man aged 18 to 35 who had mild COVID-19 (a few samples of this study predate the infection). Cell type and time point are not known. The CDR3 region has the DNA TGTGCCAGCAGGGGGTCGCCTGGACAGGGGTCCTACGAGCAGTACGTC. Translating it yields CASRGSPGQGSYEQYV.